These T cell receptor beta chains were read from a single sample in a study of cytomegalovirus exposure and HLA in healthy donors. Measured with immunoSEQ multiplex PCR; TCRdb has only the in-frame clones, and not every one. The sample yields 110,000 to 150,000 clones, 77% seen once. The sequenced sample consisted of PBMCs. The receptors shown here come from a female donor in good health and CMV-seronegative. CDR3s include the opening cysteine and the closing phenylalanine or tryptophan. Fields, in order: D gene, clone size, J gene, V gene, CDR3 protein, CDR3 DNA. D genes are given only for firm matches. The size of a clone is reported for some rows only, either as once, few or many, or as a class for expanded clones.

NA,NA,TRBJ1-2,TRBV29-1,CSVEQGLYGYTF,TGCAGCGTTGAACAGGGACTATATGGCTACACCTTC
TRBD1,NA,TRBJ2-7,TRBV19,CASSIVGQGANLDYEQYF,TGTGCCAGTAGTATTGTGGGGCAGGGGGCCAATCTGGACTACGAGCAGTACTTC
NA,NA,TRBJ1-2,TRBV10-3,CAISESAVINGYTF,TGTGCCATCAGTGAGTCGGCAGTCATCAATGGCTACACCTTC
TRBD2,NA,TRBJ2-1,TRBV6-1,CASSEGGGNEQFF,TGTGCCAGCAGTGAAGGGGGGGGTAATGAGCAGTTCTTC
TRBD1,NA,TRBJ2-7,TRBV7-6,CASSPGQGWAYEQYF,TGTGCCAGCAGCCCAGGACAGGGTTGGGCCTACGAGCAGTACTTC
TRBD2,NA,TRBJ2-3,TRBV5-1,CASSYFFKRGSTDTQYF,TGCGCCAGCAGCTACTTCTTTAAGCGGGGGAGCACAGATACGCAGTATTTT
NA,NA,TRBJ2-5,TRBV6-6,CASSSQTEPETQYF,TGTGCCAGCAGTTCCCAGACAGAACCAGAGACCCAGTACTTC
TRBD1,NA,TRBJ1-2,TRBV5-1,CASSSGQAYGYTF,TGCGCCAGCAGCTCTGGACAGGCCTATGGCTACACCTTC
NA,NA,TRBJ2-6,TRBV2,CASLRGTGANVLTF,TGTGCCAGCCTAAGGGGTACTGGGGCCAACGTCCTGACTTTC
TRBD2,NA,TRBJ2-3,TRBV7-9,CASSPGLAGGDTDTQYF,TGTGCCAGCAGCCCCGGACTAGCGGGAGGGGACACAGATACGCAGTATTTT
NA,NA,TRBJ1-2,TRBV5-1,CASSLTGNNYGYTF,TGCGCCAGCAGCTTGACGGGGAACAACTATGGCTACACCTTC
TRBD2,few,TRBJ2-2,TRBV7-2,CASSFVGGSGELFF,TGTGCCAGCAGCTTCGTCGGGGGGTCCGGGGAGCTGTTTTTT
TRBD1,NA,TRBJ1-1,TRBV6-5,CASSYSGTGVSEAFF,TGTGCCAGCAGTTACTCCGGGACAGGGGTATCTGAAGCTTTCTTT
NA,NA,TRBJ2-7,TRBV14,CASSQGGVIPYEQYF,TGTGCCAGCAGCCAAGGGGGAGTTATCCCCTACGAGCAGTACTTC
NA,NA,TRBJ1-2,TRBV7-2,CASSLSRSGYTF,TGTGCCAGCAGCTTAAGCAGGTCTGGCTACACCTTC